These T cell receptor beta chains were read from a single sample in a study of blood T cell repertoires in COVID-19. Sequenced by immunoSEQ multiplex PCR; TCRdb stores in-frame clones only, minus some. The sample lists 120,000 or so clones; approximately 74% were seen once. The sequenced sample consisted of peripheral blood. The receptor set was obtained from a man between 60 and 75 years old with acute or convalescent COVID-19. CDR3s include the opening cysteine and the closing phenylalanine or tryptophan. D genes are given only for firm matches. Size tells how often a clone was seen (once, few, many) or the class of an expanded clone, and some rows leave it out.

V	J	size	D	DNA	CDR3
TRBV5-4	TRBJ2-2	-	-	TGTGCCAGCAGCTTGGTGGCTTCCGGGGAGCTGTTTTTT	CASSLVASGELFF
TRBV30	TRBJ2-7	-	TRBD2	TGTGCCTGGAGTGTCGGGAGGGGCTCCTACGAGCAGTACTTC	CAWSVGRGSYEQYF
TRBV4-2	TRBJ1-2	-	-	TGTGCCAGCAGCCAAGGGGGGGAGGGCTATGGCTACACCTTC	CASSQGGEGYGYTF
TRBV19	TRBJ1-1	-	-	TGTGCCAGTAGTATAGCTGGCCTAGACAGTGAAGCTTTCTTT	CASSIAGLDSEAFF
TRBV5-1	TRBJ2-3	-	TRBD2	TGCGCCAGCAGCTTGGGACTAGCGGCAGTCACAGATACGCAGTATTTT	CASSLGLAAVTDTQYF
TRBV30	TRBJ2-2	-	TRBD2	TGTGCCTGGAGTGTACCTCAGCGGGGGAACGGGGAGCTGTTTTTT	CAWSVPQRGNGELFF
TRBV20-1	TRBJ1-4	few	-	TGCAGTGCTAGTCCTGTGAAGAAGAGTGAAAAACTGTTTTTT	CSASPVKKSEKLFF
TRBV5-8	TRBJ1-5	once	TRBD1	TGTGCCAGCACCATCGGGACAGAATATCAGCCCCAGCATTTT	CASTIGTEYQPQHF
TRBV7-9	TRBJ2-1	-	TRBD2	TGTGCCAGCAGCCCGCGTCTAGCGGAAAACTCCAATGAGCAGTTCTTC	CASSPRLAENSNEQFF
TRBV5-5	TRBJ1-1	-	-	TGTGCCAGCAGCGCGGTCGGGGGACGGACGAACACTGAAGCTTTCTTT	CASSAVGGRTNTEAFF
TRBV30	TRBJ2-7	-	TRBD2	TGTGCCTGGAGCGCCCCGGGACTAGCTAACCACGAGCAGTACTTC	CAWSAPGLANHEQYF
TRBV18	TRBJ1-1	-	TRBD1	TGTGCCAGCTCACTTGGACAGGGCGTTGAAGCTTTCTTT	CASSLGQGVEAFF
TRBV29-1	TRBJ2-3	-	-	TGCAGCGTTGAAGTGGGCATAAGCACAGATACGCAGTATTTT	CSVEVGISTDTQYF
TRBV5-1	TRBJ1-4	few	-	TGCGCCAGCAGCTTGGACTCAACTAATGAAAAACTGTTTTTT	CASSLDSTNEKLFF
TRBV5-1	TRBJ2-2	-	TRBD1	TGCGCCAGCAGCCCCTGGACAGGGAGAACCGGGGAGCTGTTTTTT	CASSPWTGRTGELFF
TRBV2	TRBJ2-2	-	-	TGTGCCAGCAGTATCCGGGAAACGAACACCGGGGAGCTGTTTTTT	CASSIRETNTGELFF
TRBV27	TRBJ2-3	-	TRBD2	TGTGCCAGCAGTAGGACTAGCGGAACAACCTCTAGCACAGATACGCAGTATTTT	CASSRTSGTTSSTDTQYF
TRBV9	TRBJ2-7	-	TRBD1	TGTGCCAGCAGCGTTCGGGACAGGTCAGGCGAGCAGTACTTC	CASSVRDRSGEQYF
TRBV18	TRBJ2-7	many	-	TGTGCCAGCTCACCAGACACGGGCAGGGTGGGACTCGAGCAGTACTTC	CASSPDTGRVGLEQYF
TRBV30	TRBJ2-2	-	-	TGTGCCTCCCCTGCCAGGAACACCGGGGAGCTGTTTTTT	CASPARNTGELFF
TRBV6-6	TRBJ1-6	-	TRBD1	TGTGCCAGCAGTTACGGGACAGGAAGTTCACCCCTCCACTTT	CASSYGTGSSPLHF
TRBV3-1/TRBV3-2	TRBJ2-1	-	TRBD2	TGTGCCAGCAGCTCCGAGGGTCAGCGGGGCAATGAGCAGTTCTTC	CASSSEGQRGNEQFF
TRBV6-1	TRBJ2-1	-	-	TGTGCCAGCAGTGAAGGGACGGGGAAGGCTGAGCAGTTCTTC	CASSEGTGKAEQFF
TRBV6-5	TRBJ1-1	-	TRBD1	TGTGCCAGCAGTTTTCACAGGGGGGGCACTGAAGCTTTCTTT	CASSFHRGGTEAFF
TRBV2	TRBJ1-6	-	-	TGTGCCAGCAGTGAAGGAGCGAGGGTTTCACCCCTCCACTTT	CASSEGARVSPLHF
TRBV6-5	TRBJ2-7	-	TRBD1	TGTGCCAGCAGTTACCTACAGGGGGCCTACGAGCAGTACTTC	CASSYLQGAYEQYF
TRBV19	TRBJ2-1	-	-	TGTGCCAGCCGACAGGGAGGCAATGAGCAGTTCTTC	CASRQGGNEQFF
TRBV7-2	TRBJ2-3	-	TRBD2	TGTGCCAGCAGACCGGGACTAGCGGGAGGGTCAGATACGCAGTATTTT	CASRPGLAGGSDTQYF
TRBV25-1	TRBJ2-7	-	-	TGTGCCAGCAGTGAATTGGTAGCGCTGGGCTCCGTCGAGCAGTACTTC	CASSELVALGSVEQYF
TRBV5-1	TRBJ1-5	-	-	TGCGCCAGCAGCTTACCACAGAAGCGGGGGTTCGGCAATCAGCCCCAGCATTTT	CASSLPQKRGFGNQPQHF
TRBV7-3	TRBJ2-7	-	-	TGTGCCAGCAGCTTAACCCGTTCAGCCTACGAGCAGTACTTC	CASSLTRSAYEQYF
TRBV6-6	TRBJ2-1	-	TRBD2	TGTGCCAGCAAAGGGCTAGCGGGAAACAATGAGCAGTTCTTC	CASKGLAGNNEQFF
TRBV7-3	TRBJ2-7	-	TRBD1	TGTGCCAGCAGCTTAAACGGACAGGGGTACGAGCAGTACTTC	CASSLNGQGYEQYF
TRBV5-6	TRBJ1-2	-	-	TGTGCCAGCAGCTTGGAAGGGGAGGACCCCTATGGCTACACCTTC	CASSLEGEDPYGYTF
TRBV11-2	TRBJ2-7	once	TRBD2	TGTGCCAGCAGCTCCCCCAAGGCGGGAGGGCCTAACGAGCAGTACTTC	CASSSPKAGGPNEQYF
TRBV7-3	TRBJ2-3	-	-	TGTGCCAGCAGCCGGCCAGGATTCACAGATACGCAGTATTTT	CASSRPGFTDTQYF
TRBV3-1/TRBV3-2	TRBJ1-2	-	TRBD1	TGTGCCAGCAGCCTAAGACAGGGAGGCTACACCTTC	CASSLRQGGYTF
TRBV3-1/TRBV3-2	TRBJ1-4	few	-	TGTGCCAGCAGCCAAGACCCGGGGAGGGAAAAACTGTTTTTT	CASSQDPGREKLFF
TRBV5-1	TRBJ1-4	-	TRBD1	TGCGCCAGCAGCCCAGGGGGGCAGAAAGCTAATGAAAAACTGTTTTTT	CASSPGGQKANEKLFF
TRBV5-4	TRBJ2-1	-	-	TGTGCCAGCAGGGCTACAGGGCCCCTCGCCAATGAGCAGTTCTTC	CASRATGPLANEQFF